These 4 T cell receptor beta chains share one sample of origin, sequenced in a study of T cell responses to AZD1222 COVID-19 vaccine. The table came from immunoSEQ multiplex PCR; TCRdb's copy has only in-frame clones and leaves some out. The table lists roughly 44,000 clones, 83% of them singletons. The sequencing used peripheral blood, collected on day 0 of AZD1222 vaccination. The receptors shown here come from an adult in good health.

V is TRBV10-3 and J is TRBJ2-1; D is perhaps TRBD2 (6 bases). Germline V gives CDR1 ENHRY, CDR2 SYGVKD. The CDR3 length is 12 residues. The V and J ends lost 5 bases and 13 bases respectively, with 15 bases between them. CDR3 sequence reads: CAISTRDSRQFF. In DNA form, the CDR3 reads TGTGCCATCAGTACTCGGGACTCGCGACAGTTCTTC.

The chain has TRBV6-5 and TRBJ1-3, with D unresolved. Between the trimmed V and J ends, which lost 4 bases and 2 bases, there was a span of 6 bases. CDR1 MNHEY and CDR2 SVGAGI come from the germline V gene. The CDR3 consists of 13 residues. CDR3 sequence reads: CASSSGPGNTIYF. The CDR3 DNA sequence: TGTGCCAGCAGTTCCGGACCTGGAAACACCATATATTTT.

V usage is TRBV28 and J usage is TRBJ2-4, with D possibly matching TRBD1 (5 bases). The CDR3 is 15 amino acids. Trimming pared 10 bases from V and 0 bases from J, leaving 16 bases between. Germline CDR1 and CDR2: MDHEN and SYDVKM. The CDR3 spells CATTSGALAKNIQYF. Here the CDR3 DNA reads TGTGCCACCACCTCTGGGGCACTAGCCAAAAACATTCAGTACTTC.

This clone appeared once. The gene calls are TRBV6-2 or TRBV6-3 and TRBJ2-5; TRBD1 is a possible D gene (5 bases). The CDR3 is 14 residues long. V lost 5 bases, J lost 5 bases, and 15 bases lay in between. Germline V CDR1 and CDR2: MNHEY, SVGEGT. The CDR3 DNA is TGTGCCAGCAGTCTAGGCTTAAGGGGTGAGACCCAGTACTTC. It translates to CASSLGLRGETQYF.